Listed below are T cell receptor beta chains from one sample, sequenced in a study of human T cells and chemical hapten exposure. Using its own MiXCR run on the RACE reads, TCRdb lists one record per CDR3 protein. Here the sample spans some 120,000 distinct CDR3 sequences, 9% to 13% being singletons. Sequencing was performed on whole blood, taken in connection with sensitization to the hapten diphenylcyclopropenone (DPC). These receptor sequences come from a woman between 45 and 65 years old with alopecia areata. Some clones in this sample may be carry-over from other donors' samples. Both conserved end residues are part of each CDR3. The order of the fields is clone size, D gene, V gene, J gene, CDR3 DNA, CDR3 protein. A D gene is named only where the DNA matches it firmly. Clone size is not always given. Where it is, it says once, few, many or a class for expanded clones.

clone_size: many
d_call: NA
v_call: TRBV7-9
j_call: TRBJ2-4
cdr3_nt: TGTGCCAGCAGCGCGAGTGGGGGTAGGATTCAGTACTTC
cdr3_aa: CASSASGGRIQYF

clone_size: few
d_call: NA
v_call: TRBV4-3
j_call: TRBJ2-7
cdr3_nt: TGCGCCAGCAGCCAGAGCCTTAGCCTATCCGGCTACGAGCAGTACTTC
cdr3_aa: CASSQSLSLSGYEQYF

clone_size: few
d_call: NA
v_call: TRBV12-5
j_call: TRBJ2-1
cdr3_nt: TGTGCTAGTGGTTCAGACTACAATGAGCAGTTCTTC
cdr3_aa: CASGSDYNEQFF

clone_size: few
d_call: TRBD1
v_call: TRBV5-1
j_call: TRBJ1-1
cdr3_nt: TGCGCCAGCAGGTCGACAGGGGTGGCTGAAGCTTTCTTT
cdr3_aa: CASRSTGVAEAFF

clone_size: few
d_call: NA
v_call: TRBV11-2
j_call: TRBJ2-7
cdr3_nt: TGTGCCAGCAGCGATGCCCGTTACGAGCAGTACTTC
cdr3_aa: CASSDARYEQYF

clone_size: NA
d_call: TRBD2
v_call: TRBV15
j_call: TRBJ2-1
cdr3_nt: TGTGCCACCAGCAGAGGTAGCGGGAGGGCAAATGAGCAGTTCTTC
cdr3_aa: CATSRGSGRANEQFF

clone_size: few
d_call: NA
v_call: TRBV27
j_call: TRBJ1-4
cdr3_nt: TGTGCCAGCAGTTCCCTAGGGGGAATTGCAACTAATGAAAAACTGTTTTTT
cdr3_aa: CASSSLGGIATNEKLFF

clone_size: few
d_call: TRBD1
v_call: TRBV28
j_call: TRBJ1-2
cdr3_nt: TGTGCCAGCAACCCGGACAGGGCTAATGGCTACACCTTC
cdr3_aa: CASNPDRANGYTF

clone_size: many
d_call: NA
v_call: TRBV6-2/TRBV6-3
j_call: TRBJ2-1
cdr3_nt: TGTGCCACCAAGGGGAGGCGGGGGCCACTTGGAGAGCAGTTCTTC
cdr3_aa: CATKGRRGPLGEQFF

clone_size: many
d_call: TRBD1
v_call: TRBV2
j_call: TRBJ2-3
cdr3_nt: TGTGCCAGCAGAACTCGACAGGGGGCAGATACGCAGTATTTT
cdr3_aa: CASRTRQGADTQYF

clone_size: NA
d_call: NA
v_call: TRBV7-8
j_call: TRBJ2-1
cdr3_nt: TGTGCCAGCAGCTTAGTCCGAGACAATGGATACAATGAGCAGTTCTTC
cdr3_aa: CASSLVRDNGYNEQFF

clone_size: NA
d_call: NA
v_call: TRBV29-1
j_call: TRBJ2-1
cdr3_nt: TGCAGCGTTGACGGAGGGGTTGACAATGAGCAGTTCTTC
cdr3_aa: CSVDGGVDNEQFF

clone_size: many
d_call: NA
v_call: TRBV11-2
j_call: TRBJ2-1
cdr3_nt: TGTGCCAGCAGCTTAGGGTACCGGGCCGACAATGAGCAGTTCTTC
cdr3_aa: CASSLGYRADNEQFF

clone_size: NA
d_call: TRBD1
v_call: TRBV5-1
j_call: TRBJ1-1
cdr3_nt: TGCGCCAGCAGCTTGTCCCGGGACAGCACTGAAGCTTTCTTT
cdr3_aa: CASSLSRDSTEAFF

clone_size: many
d_call: TRBD1
v_call: TRBV11-2
j_call: TRBJ2-5
cdr3_nt: TGTGCCAGCAGAGGGACAGAAGAGACCCAGTACTTC
cdr3_aa: CASRGTEETQYF

clone_size: few
d_call: NA
v_call: TRBV7-9
j_call: TRBJ2-1
cdr3_nt: TGTGCCAGCAGCTTAGGGGGGGCCTCCTACAATGAGCAGTTCTTC
cdr3_aa: CASSLGGASYNEQFF

clone_size: many
d_call: NA
v_call: TRBV11-2
j_call: TRBJ2-5
cdr3_nt: TGTGCCAGCAGCTTGGCGGGAGAGACCCAGTACTTC
cdr3_aa: CASSLAGETQYF

clone_size: few
d_call: NA
v_call: TRBV29-1
j_call: TRBJ1-1
cdr3_nt: TGCAGCGTTCGAAAGGCTACGGGGGACACTGAAGCTTTCTTT
cdr3_aa: CSVRKATGDTEAFF

clone_size: NA
d_call: NA
v_call: TRBV29-1
j_call: TRBJ2-7
cdr3_nt: TGCAGCGTTGCCATCCGGCAGGGAAGCTACGAGCAGTACTTC
cdr3_aa: CSVAIRQGSYEQYF

clone_size: NA
d_call: NA
v_call: TRBV7-9
j_call: TRBJ2-7
cdr3_nt: TGTGCCAGCAGCTTAGTAGGACCCGAGCAGTACTTC
cdr3_aa: CASSLVGPEQYF

clone_size: many
d_call: NA
v_call: TRBV7-2
j_call: TRBJ2-2
cdr3_nt: TGTGCCAGCGTAGCAGGGCGGAACACCGGGGAGCTGTTTTTT
cdr3_aa: CASVAGRNTGELFF

clone_size: once
d_call: NA
v_call: TRBV10-3
j_call: TRBJ1-5
cdr3_nt: TGTGCCATCAGTGACATAAGGGTAGGACAGCCCCAGCATTTT
cdr3_aa: CAISDIRVGQPQHF

clone_size: NA
d_call: NA
v_call: TRBV7-2
j_call: TRBJ1-6
cdr3_nt: TGTGCCAGCAGCTTAGCTTTTGCCCGGGCCGGGTCACCCCTCCACTTT
cdr3_aa: CASSLAFARAGSPLHF

clone_size: NA
d_call: NA
v_call: TRBV29-1
j_call: TRBJ1-1
cdr3_nt: TGCAGCGTTGAGGGGACCCACCTTGGAGCTTTCTTT
cdr3_aa: CSVEGTHLGAFF

clone_size: few
d_call: NA
v_call: TRBV14
j_call: TRBJ2-1
cdr3_nt: TGTGCCAGCAGCCAAGATCGCGTCAGGGGTGATGAGCAGTTCTTC
cdr3_aa: CASSQDRVRGDEQFF

clone_size: few
d_call: TRBD2
v_call: TRBV7-2
j_call: TRBJ2-3
cdr3_nt: TGTGCCAGCAGCCTGGAAATCCCCTTGACTAGCGGGGGGCCGTACACAGATACGCAGTATTTT
cdr3_aa: CASSLEIPLTSGGPYTDTQYF

clone_size: NA
d_call: TRBD1
v_call: TRBV5-1
j_call: TRBJ1-1
cdr3_nt: TGCGCCAGCACCCAACAGGGGGCAAACACTGAAGCTTTCTTT
cdr3_aa: CASTQQGANTEAFF

clone_size: NA
d_call: NA
v_call: TRBV28
j_call: TRBJ2-5
cdr3_nt: TGTGCCAGCAGTGTGGGGGTGGAGACCCAGTACTTC
cdr3_aa: CASSVGVETQYF

clone_size: few
d_call: NA
v_call: TRBV28
j_call: TRBJ1-5
cdr3_nt: TGTGCCAGCAGTTTCGGCGGGATAGGTCAGCCCCAGCATTTT
cdr3_aa: CASSFGGIGQPQHF

clone_size: NA
d_call: TRBD2
v_call: TRBV14
j_call: TRBJ2-4
cdr3_nt: TGTGCCAGCAGCCAAGATCTTCCCTTTAGCGGGAGGGGAAACATTCGGTACTTC
cdr3_aa: CASSQDLPFSGRGNIRYF

clone_size: few
d_call: NA
v_call: TRBV7-9
j_call: TRBJ2-2
cdr3_nt: TGTGCCAGCAGCTTTACTACCTCCACCGGGGAGCTGTTTTTT
cdr3_aa: CASSFTTSTGELFF

clone_size: few
d_call: TRBD2
v_call: TRBV20-1
j_call: TRBJ2-5
cdr3_nt: TGCAGTGCACCGCCGGGGGGGGTGGAGACCCAGTACTTC
cdr3_aa: CSAPPGGVETQYF

clone_size: many
d_call: TRBD1
v_call: TRBV5-1
j_call: TRBJ2-7
cdr3_nt: TGCGCCAGCAGCAAGGACAGGGGCGAGCAGTACTTC
cdr3_aa: CASSKDRGEQYF

clone_size: few
d_call: NA
v_call: TRBV6-2/TRBV6-3
j_call: TRBJ2-5
cdr3_nt: TGTGCCAGCTCTTATGGTTCGGGGGCAGTCCAAGAGACCCAGTACTTC
cdr3_aa: CASSYGSGAVQETQYF

clone_size: many
d_call: TRBD2
v_call: TRBV28
j_call: TRBJ2-7
cdr3_nt: TGTGCCAGTCTGAGCGGGGGGCGACCCTACGAGCAGTACTTC
cdr3_aa: CASLSGGRPYEQYF

clone_size: few
d_call: NA
v_call: TRBV4-1
j_call: TRBJ2-3
cdr3_nt: TGCGCCAGCAGCCCCCTTTTTCAGTGGGGGGGCCTCGAAGATACGCAGTATTTT
cdr3_aa: CASSPLFQWGGLEDTQYF

clone_size: many
d_call: TRBD2
v_call: TRBV5-4
j_call: TRBJ2-1
cdr3_nt: TGTGCCAGCAGCTTGGGTCGGGCTAGCGGGAGGAAGAATGAGCAGTTCTTC
cdr3_aa: CASSLGRASGRKNEQFF

clone_size: many
d_call: NA
v_call: TRBV6-1
j_call: TRBJ2-7
cdr3_nt: TGTGCCAGCAGTGCACAGCCCTCCTACGAGCAGTACTTC
cdr3_aa: CASSAQPSYEQYF

clone_size: many
d_call: TRBD1
v_call: TRBV11-3
j_call: TRBJ2-5
cdr3_nt: TGTGCCAGCAGCTTCGGACAGGAAGAGACCCAGTACTTC
cdr3_aa: CASSFGQEETQYF

clone_size: few
d_call: NA
v_call: TRBV5-5
j_call: TRBJ1-4
cdr3_nt: TGTGCCAGCAGCAAAAGAGACTTAGCTAATGAAAAACTGTTTTTT
cdr3_aa: CASSKRDLANEKLFF

clone_size: many
d_call: TRBD1
v_call: TRBV15
j_call: TRBJ2-2
cdr3_nt: TGTGCCACCAGCATGACAGGGGTTGACACCGGGGAGCTGTTTTTT
cdr3_aa: CATSMTGVDTGELFF

clone_size: many
d_call: NA
v_call: TRBV6-2/TRBV6-3
j_call: TRBJ2-3
cdr3_nt: TGTGCCAGCAGTTACTCTTCCGGGGTCAGCACAGATACGCAGTATTTT
cdr3_aa: CASSYSSGVSTDTQYF

clone_size: few
d_call: NA
v_call: TRBV7-2
j_call: TRBJ1-4
cdr3_nt: TGTGCCAGCAGCTTAGCACGGCGGGGTGAAAAACTGTTTTTT
cdr3_aa: CASSLARRGEKLFF

clone_size: NA
d_call: NA
v_call: TRBV5-4
j_call: TRBJ2-7
cdr3_nt: TGTGCCAGCAGCTGGGCGCGGGGACACGAGCAGTACTTC
cdr3_aa: CASSWARGHEQYF

clone_size: few
d_call: NA
v_call: TRBV20-1
j_call: TRBJ2-5
cdr3_nt: TGCAGTGCTGCGGTCGCAGGGGAGACCCAGTACTTC
cdr3_aa: CSAAVAGETQYF